This TCR beta chain was retrieved from a study of cytomegalovirus exposure and HLA in healthy donors. Points from the study as a whole: While the bulk of TCR sequences proved rare, some public TCRs turned up in many donors. There was a cluster of highly shared sequence variants that was likely a sequencing artifact. Per published accounts, TCR beta sequences correctly predicted the HLA-A and HLA-B alleles of most subjects.

Each of the donors was a healthy bone marrow donor. Primers included in the PCR were 60 Vbeta and 13 Jbeta primers. Method: immunoSEQ multiplex PCR; TCRdb's copy keeps in-frame clones and lacks some. This table has around 99,000 clones, more than 70% appearing once. As to this clone: Its antigen is as yet unknown. The identical CDR3 is also encoded by other nucleotide sequences in the sample.

The length of the CDR3 is 13 residues. Looked up from germline, CDR1 is SGHTA and CDR2 is FQGNSA. With V trimmed by 1 base and J by 10 bases, 2 bases remained unmatched. V gene TRBV7-2 combines with J gene TRBJ1-1, with TRBD1 matching 11 bases. The specimen was PBMCs. This sequence was found in a man aged 30 to 39 in good health and CMV-seronegative. CDR3 nucleotide sequence: TGTGCCAGCAGCTTAGAGGACAGGGGGCGAGCTTTCTTT. Its protein product is CASSLEDRGRAFF.